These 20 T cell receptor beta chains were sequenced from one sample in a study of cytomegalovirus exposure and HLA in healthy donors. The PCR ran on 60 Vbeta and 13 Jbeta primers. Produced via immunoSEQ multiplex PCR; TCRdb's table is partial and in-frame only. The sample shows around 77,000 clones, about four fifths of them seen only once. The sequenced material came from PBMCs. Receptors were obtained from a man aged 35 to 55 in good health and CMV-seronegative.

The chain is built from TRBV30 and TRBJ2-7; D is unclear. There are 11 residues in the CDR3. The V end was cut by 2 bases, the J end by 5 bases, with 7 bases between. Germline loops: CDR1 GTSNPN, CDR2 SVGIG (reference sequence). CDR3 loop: CAWSPLDEQYF. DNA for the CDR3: TGTGCCTGGAGTCCACTTGACGAGCAGTACTTC.

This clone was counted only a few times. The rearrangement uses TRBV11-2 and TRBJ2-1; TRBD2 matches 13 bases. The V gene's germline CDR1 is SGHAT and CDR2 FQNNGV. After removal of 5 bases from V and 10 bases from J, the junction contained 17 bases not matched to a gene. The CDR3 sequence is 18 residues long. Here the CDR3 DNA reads TGTGCCAGCAGCCTACACCCACGTGGACTAGCGGGGGCTGGGGAGCAGTTCTTC. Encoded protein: CASSLHPRGLAGAGEQFF. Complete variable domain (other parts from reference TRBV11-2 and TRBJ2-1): EAGVAQSPRYKIIEKRQSVAFWCNPISGHATLYWYQQILGQGPKLLIQFQNNGVVDDSQLPKDRFSAERLKGVDSTLKIQPAKLEDSAVYLCASSLHPRGLAGAGEQFFGPGTRLTVL.

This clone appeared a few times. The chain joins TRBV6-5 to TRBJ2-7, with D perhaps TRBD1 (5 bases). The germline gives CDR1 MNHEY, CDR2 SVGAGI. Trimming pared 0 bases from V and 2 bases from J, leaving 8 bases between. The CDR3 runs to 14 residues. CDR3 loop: CASSYSAGTYEQYF. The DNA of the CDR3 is TGTGCCAGCAGTTACTCGGCAGGGACCTACGAGCAGTACTTC.

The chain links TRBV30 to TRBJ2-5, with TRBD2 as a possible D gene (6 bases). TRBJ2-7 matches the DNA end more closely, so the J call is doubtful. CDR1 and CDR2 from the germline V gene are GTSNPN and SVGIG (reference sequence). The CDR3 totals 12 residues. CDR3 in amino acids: CAWNGGTYEQYF. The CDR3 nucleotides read TGTGCCTGGAACGGGGGAACCTACGAGCAGTACTTC.

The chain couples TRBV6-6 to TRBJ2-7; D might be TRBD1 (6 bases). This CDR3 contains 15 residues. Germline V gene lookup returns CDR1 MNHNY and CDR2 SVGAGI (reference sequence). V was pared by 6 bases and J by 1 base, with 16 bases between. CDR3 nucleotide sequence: TGTGCCAGCAGCCCCCACGACAGGTCTTCCTACGAGCAGTACTTC. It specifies CASSPHDRSSYEQYF.

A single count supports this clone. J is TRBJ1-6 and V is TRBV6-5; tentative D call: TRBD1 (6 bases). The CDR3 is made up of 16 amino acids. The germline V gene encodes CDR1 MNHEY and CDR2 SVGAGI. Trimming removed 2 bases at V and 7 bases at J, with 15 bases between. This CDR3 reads CASSYLTGIGNSPLHF. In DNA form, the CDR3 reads TGTGCCAGCAGTTACCTTACAGGGATAGGGAATTCACCCCTCCACTTT.

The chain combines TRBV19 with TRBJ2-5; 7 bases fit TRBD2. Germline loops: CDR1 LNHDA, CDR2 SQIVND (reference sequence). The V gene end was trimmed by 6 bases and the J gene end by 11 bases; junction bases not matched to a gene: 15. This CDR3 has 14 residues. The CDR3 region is CASSLSGEGAEQYF. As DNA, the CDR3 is TGTGCCAGTAGCTTATCGGGGGAGGGAGCGGAGCAGTACTTC.

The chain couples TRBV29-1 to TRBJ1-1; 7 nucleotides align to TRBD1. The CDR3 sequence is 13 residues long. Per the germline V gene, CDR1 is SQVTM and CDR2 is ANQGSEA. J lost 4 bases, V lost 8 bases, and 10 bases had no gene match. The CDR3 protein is CSFTTGRGTEAFF. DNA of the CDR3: TGCAGCTTCACGACAGGGCGCGGCACTGAAGCTTTCTTT.

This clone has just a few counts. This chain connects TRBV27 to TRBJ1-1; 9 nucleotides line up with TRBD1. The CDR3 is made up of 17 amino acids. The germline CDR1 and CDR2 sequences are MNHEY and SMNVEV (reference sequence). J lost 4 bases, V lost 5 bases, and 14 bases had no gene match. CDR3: CASSPSLHRGPGTEAFF. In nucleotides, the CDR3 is TGTGCCAGCAGTCCCTCATTACACAGGGGGCCGGGCACTGAAGCTTTCTTT.

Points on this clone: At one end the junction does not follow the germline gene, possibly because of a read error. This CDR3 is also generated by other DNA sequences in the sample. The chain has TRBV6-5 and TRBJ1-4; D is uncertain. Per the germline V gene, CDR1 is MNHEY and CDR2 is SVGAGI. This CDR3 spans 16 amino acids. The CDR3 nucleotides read TGTGCCAGCAGTTCCATCTTTGGAGGGCGTTCGGAAAAACTGTTTTTC. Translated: CASSSIFGGRSEKLFF.

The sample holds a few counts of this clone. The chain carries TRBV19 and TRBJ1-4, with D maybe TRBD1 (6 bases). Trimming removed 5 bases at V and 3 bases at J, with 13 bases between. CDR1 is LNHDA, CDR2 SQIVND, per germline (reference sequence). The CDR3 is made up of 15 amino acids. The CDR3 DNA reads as TGTGCCAGTAGTCGACCGGACAGCGCTAATGAAAAACTGTTTTTT. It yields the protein CASSRPDSANEKLFF.

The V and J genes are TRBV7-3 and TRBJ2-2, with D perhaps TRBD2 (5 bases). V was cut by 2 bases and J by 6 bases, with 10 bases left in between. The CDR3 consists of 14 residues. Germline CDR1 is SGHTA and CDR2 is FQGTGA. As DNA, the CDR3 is TGTGCCAGCAGCTTAGAGGGATGGTCCGGGGAGCTGTTTTTT. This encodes CASSLEGWSGELFF.

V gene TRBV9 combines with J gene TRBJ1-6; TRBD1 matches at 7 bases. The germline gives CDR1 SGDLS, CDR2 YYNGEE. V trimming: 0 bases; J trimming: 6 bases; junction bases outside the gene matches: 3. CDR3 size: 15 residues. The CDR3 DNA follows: TGTGCCAGCAGCGTAGCAGGGGGAGGTAATTCACCCCTCCACTTT. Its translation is CASSVAGGGNSPLHF.

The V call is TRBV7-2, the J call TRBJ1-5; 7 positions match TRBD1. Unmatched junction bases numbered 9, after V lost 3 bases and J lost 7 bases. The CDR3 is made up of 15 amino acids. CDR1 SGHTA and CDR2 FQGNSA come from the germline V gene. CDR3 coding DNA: TGTGCCAGCAGCTTCGGAACAGGGGATTACCAGCCCCAGCATTTT. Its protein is CASSFGTGDYQPQHF.

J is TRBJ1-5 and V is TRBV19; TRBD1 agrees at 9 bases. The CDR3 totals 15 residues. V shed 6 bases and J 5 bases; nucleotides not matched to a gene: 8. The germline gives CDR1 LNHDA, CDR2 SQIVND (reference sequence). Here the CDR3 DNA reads TGTGCCAGTAGCCTACAGGGGGCGGCAGATCAGCCCCAGCATTTT. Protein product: CASSLQGAADQPQHF. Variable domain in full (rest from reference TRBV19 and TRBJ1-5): DGGITQSPKYLFRKEGQNVTLSCEQNLNHDAMYWYRQDPGQGLRLIYYSQIVNDFQKGDIAEGYSVSREKKESFPLTVTSAQKNPTAFYLCASSLQGAADQPQHFGDGTRLSIL.

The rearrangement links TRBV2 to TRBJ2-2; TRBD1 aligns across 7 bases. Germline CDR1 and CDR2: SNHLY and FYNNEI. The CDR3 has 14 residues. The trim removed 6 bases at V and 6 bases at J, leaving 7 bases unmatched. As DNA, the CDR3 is TGTGCCAGCAGAAATAACAGGGGTGCCGGGGAGCTGTTTTTT. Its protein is CASRNNRGAGELFF.

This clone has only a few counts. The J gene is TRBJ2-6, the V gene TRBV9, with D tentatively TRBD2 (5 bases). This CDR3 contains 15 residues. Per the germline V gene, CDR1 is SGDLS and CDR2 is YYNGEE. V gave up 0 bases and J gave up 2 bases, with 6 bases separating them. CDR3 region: CASSVGGTGANVLTF. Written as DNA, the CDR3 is TGTGCCAGCAGCGTAGGAGGGACTGGGGCCAACGTCCTGACTTTC.

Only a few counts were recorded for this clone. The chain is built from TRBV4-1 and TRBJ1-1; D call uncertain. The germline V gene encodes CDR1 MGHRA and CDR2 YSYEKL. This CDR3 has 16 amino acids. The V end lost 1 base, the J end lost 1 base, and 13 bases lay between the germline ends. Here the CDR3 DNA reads TGCGCCAGCAGCCAAGGCCGTCTGTGGAGGAACACTGAAGCTTTCTTT. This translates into CASSQGRLWRNTEAFF.

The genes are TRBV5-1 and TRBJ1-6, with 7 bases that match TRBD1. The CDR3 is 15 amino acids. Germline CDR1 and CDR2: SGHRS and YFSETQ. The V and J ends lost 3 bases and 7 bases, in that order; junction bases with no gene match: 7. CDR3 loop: CASSSRTGINSPLHF. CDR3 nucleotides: TGCGCCAGCAGCTCAAGGACAGGAATAAATTCACCCCTCCACTTT.

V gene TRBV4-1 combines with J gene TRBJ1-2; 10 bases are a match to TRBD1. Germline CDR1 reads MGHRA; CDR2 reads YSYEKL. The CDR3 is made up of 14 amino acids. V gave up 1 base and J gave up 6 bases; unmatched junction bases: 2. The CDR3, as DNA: TGCGCCAGCAGCCAAGGGGACAGGGGAAATGGCTACACCTTC. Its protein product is CASSQGDRGNGYTF.